The clone carrying this TCR beta chain was seen a few times. Its antigen remains unknown. This entry belongs to a study of graft-versus-host responses after intestinal transplantation. For the study at large: Multivisceral, liver-intestinal, or isolated intestinal transplants were received by the recipients. Following induction with anti-thymocyte globulin, all recipients were given tacrolimus and steroids for approximately three years. Whole-study findings and limits: Clonal ratios of graft-versus-host to host-versus-graft in allografts were high for patients exhibiting graft-donor T cell macrochimerism. GvH clones were identified in recipient marrow, with some first appearing in ileum or blood.

The germline gives CDR1 SGDLS, CDR2 YYNGEE. This CDR3 has 14 residues. Germline trimming cut 1 base from V and 5 bases from J; bases unmatched to any gene: 4. Here immunoSEQ multiplex PCR was the method, and the copy in TCRdb shows in-frame clones only, minus some. Seen here are about 120,000 clones, about nine tenths observed once, and the top ten hold over 0.15%. The sample consisted of unstimulated CD4+ T cells sorted from spleen or lymph node cells, taken before intestinal transplant. The chain carries TRBV9 and TRBJ2-7; 9 positions agree with TRBD2. This receptor was identified in a human donor who received an intestinal transplant. CDR3 in amino acids: CASSVIAGADEQYF. CDR3 bases: TGTGCCAGCAGCGTAATAGCGGGAGCCGACGAGCAGTACTTC.